This T cell receptor beta chain is from a study of monozygotic twins with inflammatory bowel disease. TCRdb reworked the 5' RACE reads into one entry per CDR3 protein, no DNA. This sample's table reports fewer than 350,000 distinct CDR3 sequences. Study-wide points: Healthy co-twins, by inverse Simpson, had higher TCRbeta diversity than their siblings with IBD.

CDR3 length equals 14 residues. Germline V gives CDR1 PRHDT, CDR2 FYEKMQ (reference sequence). On this clonotype: What it binds is unknown.

The receptor comes from a human donor with ulcerative colitis or Crohn's disease, or a healthy co-twin of an affected twin (not recorded which). The sample taken for sequencing was blood. The chain combines TRBV13 with TRBJ2-1; the TCRdb call, TRBD1, lacks DNA for checking. This CDR3 is CASSFGYPGVEQFF.